The 7 T cell receptor beta chains below were found in one sample sequenced in a study of T cell clonotyping in hematopoietic cell transplantation. Sequencing used immunoSEQ multiplex PCR; TCRdb keeps in-frame clones, though not all of them. Among just under 9,500 clones listed, about 75% were seen once. The sequences come from PBMCs, collected 180 days after allogeneic stem cell transplant. The receptors were sampled from a male patient between 40 and 49 years old who had an allogeneic stem cell transplant from a related donor, so the T cells may come from the graft donor. Some clones in this sample may be carry-over from other donors' samples.

The chain employs TRBV7-2 and TRBJ2-3, with D perhaps matching TRBD1 (6 bases). The CDR3 has 14 amino acids. Germline V gives CDR1 SGHTA, CDR2 FQGNSA. V lost 2 bases and J 4 bases, leaving 10 bases between the germline ends. The CDR3 DNA follows: TGTGCCAGCAGCTTACCTCAGGGGCCAGATACGCAGTATTTT. It translates to CASSLPQGPDTQYF.

This clone was seen once. The gene calls are TRBV4-1 and TRBJ2-7; D is undetermined. The length of the CDR3 is 13 residues. Trimming stripped 0 bases from V and 1 base from J, with 4 bases between. Germline lookup yields CDR1 MGHRA and CDR2 YSYEKL. The CDR3 sequence: CASSQDRSYEQYF. The CDR3 DNA reads as TGCGCCAGCAGCCAAGACAGGTCCTACGAGCAGTACTTC.

This sequence joins TRBV19 and TRBJ2-1; the match to TRBD2 covers 9 bases. Germline V CDR1 and CDR2: LNHDA, SQIVND (reference sequence). The CDR3 loop spans 14 amino acids. The junction had 7 bases not matched to a gene; V was cut back by 0 bases and J by 13 bases. CDR3 region: CASSIDPDSGGQFF. The CDR3 DNA reads as TGTGCCAGTAGTATAGATCCGGATAGCGGGGGCCAGTTCTTC. Complete variable domain (other parts from reference TRBV19 and TRBJ2-1): DGGITQSPKYLFRKEGQNVTLSCEQNLNHDAMYWYRQDPGQGLRLIYYSQIVNDFQKGDIAEGYSVSREKKESFPLTVTSAQKNPTAFYLCASSIDPDSGGQFFGPGTRLTVL.

The gene calls are TRBV5-1 and TRBJ1-4, with 7 bases that match TRBD1. V trimming: 0 bases; J trimming: 4 bases; junction bases outside the gene matches: 6. The CDR3 has 16 amino acids. Germline values: CDR1 SGHRS, CDR2 YFSETQ. CDR3 region: CASSLGQGVGNEKLFF. For the CDR3, the DNA is TGCGCCAGCAGCTTGGGACAGGGTGTCGGTAATGAAAAACTGTTTTTT. The full variable domain, rest sourced from reference TRBV5-1 and TRBJ1-4, is KAGVTQTPRYLIKTRGQQVTLSCSPISGHRSVSWYQQTPGQGLQFLFEYFSETQRNKGNFPGRFSGRQFSNSRSEMNVSTLELGDSALYLCASSLGQGVGNEKLFFGSGTQLSVL.

In DNA, the CDR3 is TGCGCCAGCAGCCAAGAAGCCCTGGGGCTGACCTACGAGCAGTACTTC. Its protein product is CASSQEALGLTYEQYF. The V and J genes are TRBV4-1 and TRBJ2-7, with TRBD1 as a possible D gene (5 bases). Germline V gene data show CDR1 as MGHRA and CDR2 as YSYEKL. The ends were cut back, 0 bases at V and 2 bases at J, with 14 bases in the middle. The CDR3 runs to 16 residues.

The chain joins TRBV6-5 to TRBJ1-2, with 7 bases lining up with TRBD1. With 6 bases clipped from V and 9 bases from J, the junction kept 4 bases outside the gene matches. The CDR3 contains 11 residues. Germline CDR1 reads MNHEY; CDR2 reads SVGAGI. The CDR3 bases are TGTGCCAGCAGAACGGGACAGCGCTACACCTTC. This encodes CASRTGQRYTF.

The rearrangement links TRBV6-5 to TRBJ1-3; D remains unclear. The germline V gene has CDR1 MNHEY and CDR2 SVGAGI. V was trimmed by 4 bases and J by 0 bases, leaving 10 bases between them. This CDR3 comprises 15 residues. This chain's CDR3 is CASSLDKASGNTIYF. CDR3 in DNA: TGTGCCAGCAGTTTAGACAAGGCCTCTGGAAACACCATATATTTT.